This T cell receptor (beta chain) was sequenced in a study of blood T cell repertoires in COVID-19. Study overall: COVID-19 samples, acute and convalescent, were from the United States, Italy and Spain. PBMCs, B-cell-depleted T cells, or T cells were the source of the cDNA or gDNA that made up the material.

Per the original methods: Reference gene primer amplification in the assay estimated nucleated cell counts. Using immunoSEQ multiplex PCR, the repertoire was profiled, and TCRdb retains in-frame clones only, with some absent. V, J and clone size reflect that table, while D and trimming were determined from the DNA. This table holds 260,000 or so clones, around 84% found once. Either two negative PCRs, clearance, or symptom resolution qualified Cohort 3 donors as recovered. Germline V gene sequence: CDR1 ENHRY, CDR2 SYGVKD. The V end lost 10 bases, the J end lost 0 bases, and 15 bases lay between the germline ends. This CDR3 spans 15 amino acids.

The chain carries TRBV10-3 and TRBJ2-2; possibly TRBD1 for D (6 bases). Sequencing used PBMCs or T cells enriched from blood (not recorded which). The TCR originated in a woman aged 50 to 60 who had recovered from COVID-19. The CDR3 is CATLPGDANTGELFF. CDR3 nucleotides: TGTGCCACCCTCCCAGGGGACGCGAACACCGGGGAGCTGTTTTTT.